What follows are 8 T cell receptor beta chains derived from one specimen sequenced in a study of CD8+CD57+ T cells in acquired aplastic anemia. According to the study, genomic DNA was the template for TCR beta VDJ and CDR3 profiling. TCRdb re-called the reads with MiXCR, one entry per CDR3 protein. The table has some 210,000 distinct CDR3 sequences, around 63% seen once; the top ten hold 25% to 30%. The sequenced sample was sorted CD4+, CD8+, or CD8+CD57+ T cells (not recorded which) from PBMCs. The receptors stem from a human donor in good health.

Written as DNA, the CDR3 is TGTGCCAGCAGGCAGACATGGGGAGTGGATACGCAGTATTTT. This encodes CASRQTWGVDTQYF. V gene TRBV6-5 combines with J gene TRBJ2-3; tentatively, D is TRBD2 (5 bases). The CDR3 extends over 14 amino acids. Trimming left V 6 bases short and J 6 bases short, with 16 bases between. Germline V CDR1 and CDR2: MNHEY, SVGAGI.

The chain is built from TRBV2 and TRBJ2-7; 11 positions agree with TRBD1. Germline CDR1 SNHLY, CDR2 FYNNEI. The CDR3 is 13 residues long. The V gene end was trimmed by 7 bases and the J gene end by 5 bases; junction bases not matched to a gene: 4. The CDR3 loop reads CASKGTGGNEQYF. As DNA, the CDR3 is TGTGCCAGCAAAGGGACAGGGGGGAACGAGCAGTACTTC.

Regarding this clonotype: Mismatch with germline at one junction end may stem from a read error. V is TRBV24-1 and J is TRBJ1-5; D is uncertain. Germline-derived CDR1 and CDR2 are KGHDR and SFDVKD. The length of the CDR3 is 15 residues. The CDR3 DNA reads as TGTGCCAGCAGTTCGGGCAATGGTTTAATCAAACCCCAGCATTTT. It yields the protein CASSSGNGLIKPQHF.

This chain uses TRBV7-2 with TRBJ2-1; no clear D. CDR1 is SGHTA and CDR2 is FQGNSA in the germline V gene. The CDR3 covers 12 residues. Trimming left V 5 bases short and J 3 bases short, with 5 bases between. The CDR3 here is CASSTYYNEQFF. CDR3 coding DNA: TGTGCCAGCAGCACCTACTACAATGAGCAGTTCTTC.

This CDR3 is CASSQQGAMNYGYTF. The DNA of the CDR3 is TGTGCCAGTAGTCAACAGGGGGCGATGAACTATGGCTACACCTTC. The chain carries TRBV19 and TRBJ1-2; 9 bases fit TRBD1. After removal of 5 bases from V and 2 bases from J, the junction contained 6 bases not matched to a gene. The CDR3 covers 15 residues. Germline V gives CDR1 LNHDA, CDR2 SQIVND (reference sequence).

J is TRBJ1-3 and V is TRBV9; no definite D call. Trimming left V 4 bases short and J 0 bases short, with 14 bases between. There are 16 residues in the CDR3. Germline V CDR1 and CDR2: SGDLS, YYNGEE. CDR3 in amino acids: CASSQDFAGSGNTIYF. DNA of the CDR3: TGTGCCAGCAGCCAAGATTTCGCAGGCTCTGGAAACACCATATATTTT.

The chain carries TRBV19 and TRBJ2-7; 7 nucleotides line up with TRBD2. The CDR3 sequence is 14 residues long. Germline V gene lookup returns CDR1 LNHDA and CDR2 SQIVND (reference sequence). V lost 3 bases and J lost 3; bases outside the gene matches: 5. The CDR3 reads CASSIPGGGYEQYF. The CDR3 DNA reads TGTGCCAGTAGTATTCCGGGAGGCGGCTACGAGCAGTACTTC.

The gene calls are TRBV19 and TRBJ2-7; TRBD1 aligns across 10 bases. The CDR3 is made up of 17 amino acids. V shed 4 bases and J 3 bases; nucleotides not matched to a gene: 12. Germline V lookup: CDR1 LNHDA, CDR2 SQIVND (reference sequence). The CDR3 bases are TGTGCCAGTAGTAGAGGGGACAGGGGCTTCGAAATCTACGAGCAGTACTTC. This gives the protein CASSRGDRGFEIYEQYF.